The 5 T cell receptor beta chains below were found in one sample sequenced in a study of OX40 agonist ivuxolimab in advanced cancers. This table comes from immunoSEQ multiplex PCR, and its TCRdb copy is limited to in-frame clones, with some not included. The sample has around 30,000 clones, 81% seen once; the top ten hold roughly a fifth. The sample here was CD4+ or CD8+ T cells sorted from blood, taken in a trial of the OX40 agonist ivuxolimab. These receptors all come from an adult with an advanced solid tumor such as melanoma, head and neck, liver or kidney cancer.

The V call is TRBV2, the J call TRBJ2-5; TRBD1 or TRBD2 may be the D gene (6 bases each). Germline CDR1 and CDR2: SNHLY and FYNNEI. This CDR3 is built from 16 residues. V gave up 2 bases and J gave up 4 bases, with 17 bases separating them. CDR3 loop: CASSENLGGGLETQYF. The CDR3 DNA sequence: TGTGCCAGCAGTGAAAACCTAGGAGGGGGTTTAGAGACCCAGTACTTC.

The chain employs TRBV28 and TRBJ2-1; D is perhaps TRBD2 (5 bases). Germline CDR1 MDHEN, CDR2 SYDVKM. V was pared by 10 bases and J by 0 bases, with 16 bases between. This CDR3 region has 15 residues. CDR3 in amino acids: CAIYGPGSSYNEQFF. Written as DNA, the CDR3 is TGTGCCATTTACGGTCCGGGAAGCTCCTACAATGAGCAGTTCTTC.

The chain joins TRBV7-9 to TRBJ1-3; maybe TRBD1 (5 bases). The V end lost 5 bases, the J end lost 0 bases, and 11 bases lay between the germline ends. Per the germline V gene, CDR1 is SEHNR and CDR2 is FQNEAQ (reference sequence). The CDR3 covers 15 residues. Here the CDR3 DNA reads TGTGCCAGCAGCCCGCGACAGTTCTCTGGAAACACCATATATTTT. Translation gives CASSPRQFSGNTIYF. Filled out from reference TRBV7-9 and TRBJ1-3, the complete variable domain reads DTGVSQNPRHKITKRGQNVTFRCDPISEHNRLYWYRQTLGQGPEFLTYFQNEAQLEKSRLLSDRFSAERPKGSFSTLEIQRTEQGDSAMYLCASSPRQFSGNTIYFGEGSWLTVV.

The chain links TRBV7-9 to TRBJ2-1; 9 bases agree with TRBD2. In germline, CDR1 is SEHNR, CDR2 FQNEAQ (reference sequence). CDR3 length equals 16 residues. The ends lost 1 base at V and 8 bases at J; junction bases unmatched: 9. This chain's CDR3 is CASSLGLAGVSDEQFF. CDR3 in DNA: TGTGCCAGCAGCTTAGGGTTAGCGGGGGTCTCCGATGAGCAGTTCTTC.

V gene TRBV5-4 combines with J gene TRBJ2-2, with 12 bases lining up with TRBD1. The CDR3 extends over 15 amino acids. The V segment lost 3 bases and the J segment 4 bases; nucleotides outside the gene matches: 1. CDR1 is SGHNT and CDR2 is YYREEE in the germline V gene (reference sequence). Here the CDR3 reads CASSWGQGATGELFF. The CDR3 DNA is TGTGCCAGCAGCTGGGGACAGGGGGCCACCGGGGAGCTGTTTTTT.